Each of the 26 T cell receptor beta chains below was sequenced from the same sample in a study of blood T cells in healthy people across ages. Through a sample-barcoded 5' primer and a J-beta primer mix, a second PCR was run for roughly 6 to 12 cycles. TCRdb fed the 5' RACE reads into MiXCR, producing one record per CDR3 protein. The table lists approximately 1,700,000 distinct CDR3 sequences, 35% to 50% of them singletons. The sequenced sample consisted of blood. These receptors were obtained from a human donor in good health.

The V and J genes are TRBV3-1 and TRBJ2-5; D call uncertain. Gene TRBJ2-7 matches the end of the DNA better, so the J call may be wrong. This CDR3 has 12 amino acids. Per the germline V gene, CDR1 is LGHDT and CDR2 is YNNKEL (reference sequence). The CDR3 nucleotides read TGTGCCAGCAGCCAAGTAAGGTTCGAGCAGTACTTC. It yields the protein CASSQVRFEQYF.

This clonotype was seen a few times. J is TRBJ2-3 and V is TRBV6-5; 15 bases map to TRBD2. The CDR3 totals 15 residues. Germline values: CDR1 MNHEY, CDR2 SVGAGI. The trim removed 6 bases at V and 11 bases at J, leaving 9 bases unmatched. CDR3 bases: TGTGCCAGCAGGGGACTAGCGGGGGGCCCTATGGGGCAGTATTTT. Its protein product is CASRGLAGGPMGQYF.

About this clonotype itself: One junction end does not reproduce the germline sequence, and a read error may be involved. The chain joins TRBV5-6 to TRBJ1-2; D is possibly TRBD1 (5 bases). The germline V gene encodes CDR1 SGHDT and CDR2 YYEEEE. There are 14 residues in the CDR3. CDR3 protein: CAGSLLQANYGYTF. For the CDR3, the DNA is TGTGCCGGCAGCTTGTTACAGGCAAACTATGGCTACACCTTC.

Regarding this clonotype: A much bigger clone sits one base away, suggesting this may be a read error. V is TRBV6-6 and J is TRBJ2-7; D call uncertain. CDR1 is MNHNY and CDR2 is SVGAGI in the germline V gene (reference sequence). This CDR3 is 14 amino acids long. Between the trimmed V and J ends, which lost 8 bases and 2 bases, there was a span of 16 bases. Here the CDR3 reads CASGLGLGPYEQYF. CDR3 nucleotide sequence: TGTGCCAGCGGTTTGGGCTTAGGACCCTACGAGCAGTACTTC.

The sample holds a few counts of this clonotype. The V call is TRBV6-2 or TRBV6-3, the J call TRBJ1-2, with D unclear. V lost 4 bases, J lost 5 bases, and 11 bases lay in between. The CDR3 loop spans 13 amino acids. Germline-derived CDR1 and CDR2 are MNHEY and SVGEGT. The chain's CDR3 is CASSSDLLYGYTF. The CDR3 bases are TGTGCCAGCAGTTCGGATCTTTTGTATGGCTACACCTTC.

This chain connects TRBV30 to TRBJ1-2; D is unclear. V lost 3 bases and J 8 bases, leaving 16 bases between the germline ends. The CDR3 is 13 residues long. Germline assignment: CDR1 GTSNPN and CDR2 SVGIG (reference sequence). The CDR3 sequence is CAWRSKGWEGYTF. As DNA, the CDR3 is TGTGCCTGGAGGTCAAAGGGCTGGGAGGGCTACACCTTC.

The rearrangement joins TRBV2 to TRBJ2-1; unclear D gene. The J call may not be correct, given that the DNA end is closer to TRBJ2-7. This CDR3 contains 14 residues. The V gene's germline CDR1 is SNHLY and CDR2 FYNNEI. In DNA, the CDR3 is TGTGCCAGCTCTAAGAGGAGCTCCTACAATGAGCAGTACTTC. This gives the protein CASSKRSSYNEQYF.

A few counts support this clonotype. V usage is TRBV12-3 or TRBV12-4 and J usage is TRBJ2-3; D remains unclear. V was cut by 4 bases and J by 1 base, with 15 bases left in between. This CDR3 has 16 residues. The CDR3 protein is CASSYPSVRGTDTQYF. The CDR3 nucleotides read TGTGCCAGCAGTTACCCCTCGGTACGGGGCACAGATACGCAGTATTTT.

The chain links TRBV7-2 to TRBJ2-3; 11 bases agree with TRBD2. This CDR3 region has 17 residues. Trimming took 1 base from V and 6 from J; bases not matched to a gene: 9. Germline assignment: CDR1 SGHTA and CDR2 FQGNSA. CDR3 in DNA: TGTGCCAGCAGCTTAGGCGCACTAGCGGGGGTCGGGGATACGCAGTATTTT. It is translated as CASSLGALAGVGDTQYF.

In its sample, this clonotype was seen a few times. This sequence joins TRBV5-1 and TRBJ2-4; no definite D call. Germline V gene sequence: CDR1 SGHRS, CDR2 YFSETQ. This CDR3 is 14 amino acids long. Trimming cost V 1 base and J 8 bases, with 13 bases left between them. In DNA form, the CDR3 reads TGCGCCAGCAGCTTGAGTGAATTCAGCCACATTCAGTACTTC. This sequence encodes CASSLSEFSHIQYF. Together with reference TRBV5-1 and TRBJ2-4, the CDR3 gives the full variable domain: KAGVTQTPRYLIKTRGQQVTLSCSPISGHRSVSWYQQTPGQGLQFLFEYFSETQRNKGNFPGRFSGRQFSNSRSEMNVSTLELGDSALYLCASSLSEFSHIQYFGAGTRLSVL.

The CDR3 loop reads CASSANEEFYGYTF. In nucleotides, the CDR3 is TGTGCCAGCAGCGCAAACGAGGAGTTTTATGGCTACACCTTC. The chain uses TRBV9 and TRBJ1-2; D unclear. V was pared by 3 bases and J by 5 bases, with 14 bases between. This CDR3 contains 14 residues. Germline-derived CDR1 and CDR2 are SGDLS and YYNGEE. The full variable domain, completed using reference TRBV9 and TRBJ1-2, is DSGVTQTPKHLITATGQRVTLRCSPRSGDLSVYWYQQSLDQGLQFLIQYYNGEERAKGNILERFSAQQFPDLHSELNLSSLELGDSALYFCASSANEEFYGYTFGSGTRLTVV.

The table lists this clonotype with many counts. J is TRBJ2-7 and V is TRBV5-1, with 7 bases lining up with TRBD1. Germline assignment: CDR1 SGHRS and CDR2 YFSETQ. CDR3 length: 14 amino acids. Unmatched junction bases numbered 9, after V lost 7 bases and J lost 2 bases. The CDR3 region has the DNA TGCGCCAGCCATGGACAGGACCTTACCTACGAGCAGTACTTC. Its translation: CASHGQDLTYEQYF.

The sample holds a few counts of this clonotype. An end of the junction differs from the germline gene, which may be a read error. The chain employs TRBV5-1 and TRBJ1-1; D is unclear. This CDR3 is built from 15 residues. CDR1 is SGHRS and CDR2 is YFSETQ in the germline V gene. CDR3 sequence reads: CASSLVPGVGTEAFF. CDR3 coding DNA: TGTGCCAGCAGTTTAGTACCGGGCGTGGGGACTGAAGCTTTCTTT.

About this clonotype: This clone may be a read error of a much larger clone one base away. This rearrangement joins TRBV20-1 to TRBJ1-4; 7 bases align to TRBD1. The CDR3 runs to 12 residues. CDR1 DFQATT and CDR2 SNEGSKA come from the germline V gene (reference sequence). CDR3 protein: CSAANRGEKRFF. The CDR3 coding sequence is TGCAGTGCCGCTAACAGGGGTGAAAAACGGTTTTTT.

Here the CDR3 reads CASSLVGGQGLLGEQFF. The DNA of the CDR3 is TGTGCCAGCAGCTTAGTGGGGGGACAGGGTTTATTGGGTGAGCAGTTCTTC. The V and J genes are TRBV7-2 and TRBJ2-1, with 9 bases fitting TRBD1. Looked up from germline, CDR1 is SGHTA and CDR2 is FQGNSA. The CDR3 spans 17 residues. The junction had 13 bases not matched to a gene; V was cut back by 1 base and J by 9 bases.

J is TRBJ2-7 and V is TRBV29-1, with 11 nucleotides matching TRBD2. The J segment lost 7 bases and the V segment lost 1 base, leaving 6 bases of the junction unmatched. The CDR3 is 14 residues long. Germline CDR1 and CDR2: SQVTM and ANQGSEA. DNA for the CDR3: TGCAGCGTTGAAGCTGAGGCTAGCGGGGGGGAGCAGTACTTC. The encoded protein is CSVEAEASGGEQYF.

This clonotype was seen only a few times. This chain connects TRBV6-1 to TRBJ1-2; weak D call: TRBD1 (5 bases). V lost 7 bases and J lost 4, with 19 bases in between. This CDR3 is built from 15 residues. Germline assignment: CDR1 MNHNS and CDR2 SASEGT. As DNA, the CDR3 is TGTGCCAGCAAGGGGAGACAGTCCGAGGGCTATGGCTACACCTTC. It codes for CASKGRQSEGYGYTF.

This clonotype was counted ten times or more. This chain uses TRBV7-2 with TRBJ1-5; D unresolved. Germline lookup yields CDR1 SGHTA and CDR2 FQGNSA. The germline V and J ends were trimmed by 5 bases and 4 bases, with 9 bases remaining between them. The CDR3 runs 13 residues. The CDR3 spells CASSLAVNQPQHF. Written as DNA, the CDR3 is TGTGCCAGCAGCCTCGCAGTGAATCAGCCCCAGCATTTT.

This clonotype has more than one count but fewer than ten. The DNA for the CDR3 is TGTGCCAGCAGCCAAGCCTACCAGCGGGGGGGCGGAGATACGCAGTATTTT. Encoded protein: CASSQAYQRGGGDTQYF. The chain has TRBV4-2 and TRBJ2-3; 10 bases are shared with TRBD2. The CDR3 extends over 17 amino acids. Germline values: CDR1 LGHNA, CDR2 YNFKEQ. With 1 base clipped from V and 5 bases from J, the junction kept 9 bases outside the gene matches.

The chain links TRBV28 to TRBJ2-1; 7 bases align to TRBD1. This CDR3 region has 15 residues. From germline, CDR1 is MDHEN and CDR2 SYDVKM. V shed 4 bases, J shed 2 bases, and the junction held 5 bases outside the gene matches. The CDR3 DNA follows: TGTGCCAGCAGTTCTGACAGGGTAGCCTACAATGAGCAGTTCTTC. It encodes CASSSDRVAYNEQFF.

The genes are TRBV4-3 and TRBJ1-2; D remains unclear. Germline V CDR1 and CDR2: LGHNA, YSLEER. The CDR3 has 16 amino acids. Trimming took 0 bases from V and 5 from J, leaving 16 bases between them. The CDR3 reads CASSQEFLPGDYGYTF. The CDR3 DNA follows: TGCGCCAGCAGCCAAGAATTTCTCCCAGGAGATTATGGCTACACCTTC.

The table lists this clonotype with a few counts. The genes are TRBV28 and TRBJ1-2, with 9 positions matching TRBD1. Germline V lookup: CDR1 MDHEN, CDR2 SYDVKM. The CDR3 has 12 amino acids. Unmatched junction bases numbered 5, after V lost 8 bases and J lost 7 bases. The CDR3 sequence is CASADRGLGYTF. The CDR3 DNA reads TGTGCCAGCGCGGACAGGGGTCTTGGCTACACCTTC.

This clonotype was counted a few times. The chain couples TRBV2 to TRBJ1-4, with a tentative D call TRBD1 (6 bases). V was cut by 6 bases and J by 7 bases, with 12 bases left in between. The CDR3 runs 13 residues. Germline lookup yields CDR1 SNHLY and CDR2 FYNNEI. CDR3 bases: TGTGCCAGCAGAGTCAGGGGTGCTGAAAAACTGTTTTTT. It translates to CASRVRGAEKLFF.

This clonotype has only a few counts. V and J are TRBV5-1 and TRBJ2-7; 9 bases align to TRBD1. The germline V gene encodes CDR1 SGHRS and CDR2 YFSETQ. The CDR3 has 17 residues. The ends lost 3 bases at V and 1 base at J; junction bases unmatched: 11. CDR3: CASSSHRDRASSYEQYF. The CDR3 DNA reads as TGCGCCAGCAGCTCCCACCGGGACAGGGCCTCTTCCTACGAGCAGTACTTC.

This clonotype was counted many times. It may be a read error: a sequence one base away is much more abundant. This chain links TRBV5-6 with TRBJ2-1; D is ambiguous. This CDR3 is built from 11 residues. CDR1 and CDR2 from the germline V gene are SGHDT and YYEEEE. V lost 1 base and J lost 9, with 5 bases in between. CDR3 DNA: TGTGCCAGCAGCTTGTGCGGTGAGCAGTTCTTC. This gives the protein CASSLCGEQFF.

This clonotype was picked up a small number of times. The chain links TRBV7-3 to TRBJ2-7; unclear D gene. V was clipped by 6 bases and J by 4 bases, with 13 bases between them. The CDR3 is 13 residues long. CDR1 and CDR2 (germline): SGHTA, FQGTGA. CDR3 sequence reads: CASRFQVGYEQYF. For the CDR3, the DNA is TGTGCCAGCAGGTTCCAAGTGGGTTACGAGCAGTACTTC.